This T cell receptor beta chain emerged from a study of early T cells in non-severe SARS-CoV-2 infection. Study-wide background: Sequencing of bulk RNA from unsorted whole blood was done, without chain pairing. General observations from the study: The matching step, a VDJdb search, favored anti-spike CD8 responses and missed private and CD4 specificities.

Points on this clonotype: As yet, its antigen is unknown.

Attachment of unique molecular identifiers to individual cDNA molecules was performed. MiXCR, run by TCRdb on the 5' RACE reads, gives a single entry per CDR3 protein. The profile shows more than 65,000 distinct CDR3 sequences, approximately 4.5% of them singletons. CDR1 and CDR2 from the germline V gene are MDHEN and SYDVKM. V gave up 7 bases and J gave up 1 base, with 19 bases separating them. This CDR3 has 16 amino acids. The rearrangement uses TRBV28 and TRBJ2-5; TRBD1 or TRBD2 may be the D gene (6 bases each). The TCR was taken from an adult who was a healthcare worker with PCR-confirmed SARS-CoV-2 infection or an uninfected control (not recorded which). The donor label of this sample is uncertain. The source was whole blood, collected at baseline. CDR3 in DNA: TGTGCCAGCAACCCTACGGGGGCAGTGCGCCAAGAGACCCAGTACTTC. Its translation is CASNPTGAVRQETQYF. Full variable domain (outside the CDR3, taken from reference TRBV28 and TRBJ2-5): DVKVTQSSRYLVKRTGEKVFLECVQDMDHENMFWYRQDPGLGLRLIYFSYDVKMKEKGDIPEGYSVSREKKERFSLILESASTNQTSMYLCASNPTGAVRQETQYFGPGTRLLVL.